The 15 T cell receptor beta chains presented below share a single source sample, sequenced in a study of shared clonotypes between healthy human individuals. The protocol was immunoSEQ multiplex PCR, while the TCRdb copy is restricted to in-frame clones and leaves out a portion. The profile covers 85,000 to 100,000 clones, with about 68% appearing a single time and 45% to 50% taken by the ten largest. Sequencing was carried out using memory CD8+ T cells sorted from blood. Documented subset: CD45RO+ cells pooled with CCR7-negative TemRA cells. The origin of the receptors is a man aged 25 to 40 in good health.

CDR3 nucleotide sequence: TGCGCCAGCAGCTTCCGGGGCGACGGGGAGCTGTTTTTT. As protein: CASSFRGDGELFF. The J gene is TRBJ2-2, the V gene TRBV5-1, with D perhaps TRBD1 or TRBD2 (5 bases each). V dropped 2 bases and J dropped 7 bases, with 9 bases sitting between them. The V gene's germline CDR1 is SGHRS and CDR2 YFSETQ. This CDR3 has 13 residues. Filled out from reference TRBV5-1 and TRBJ2-2, the complete variable domain reads KAGVTQTPRYLIKTRGQQVTLSCSPISGHRSVSWYQQTPGQGLQFLFEYFSETQRNKGNFPGRFSGRQFSNSRSEMNVSTLELGDSALYLCASSFRGDGELFFGEGSRLTVL.

The genes are TRBV6-1 and TRBJ2-7, with TRBD2 identical over 11 bases. CDR1 is MNHNS, CDR2 SASEGT, per germline. Trimming cost V 4 bases and J 4 bases; bases outside gene matches: 3. This CDR3 comprises 14 residues. CDR3 loop: CASSATSGSYEQYF. The DNA of the CDR3 is TGTGCCAGCAGTGCTACTAGCGGGAGTTACGAGCAGTACTTC.

This clone was seen more than once but under ten times. The rearrangement uses TRBV6-1 and TRBJ2-1; 10 bases match TRBD1. CDR1 is MNHNS, CDR2 SASEGT, per germline. The V and J ends lost 4 bases and 7 bases, in that order; junction bases with no gene match: 7. The CDR3 runs to 15 residues. The CDR3 sequence is CASSAGTGVWNEQFF. DNA for the CDR3: TGTGCCAGCAGTGCCGGGACAGGGGTGTGGAATGAGCAGTTCTTC.

In its sample, this clone was seen many times. The chain links TRBV5-5 to TRBJ2-7; tentatively, D is TRBD2 (5 bases). The V gene lost 3 bases and the J gene lost 3 bases, with 22 bases spanning the gap. Germline assignment: CDR1 SGHKS and CDR2 YYEKEE (reference sequence). The CDR3 extends over 17 amino acids. For the CDR3, the DNA is TGTGCCAGCAGCTCCGCCGAGGGAGAGGGCTGGGTCTACGAGCAGTACTTC. It yields the protein CASSSAEGEGWVYEQYF.

This chain joins TRBV5-4 and TRBJ2-5; 7 nucleotides align to TRBD2. J lost 1 base, V lost 4 bases, and 10 bases had no gene match. The CDR3 length is 16 residues. In germline, CDR1 is SGHNT, CDR2 YYREEE (reference sequence). The CDR3 here is CASSPGGSRIQETQYF. For the CDR3, the DNA is TGTGCCAGCAGCCCGGGCGGGAGTAGGATCCAAGAGACCCAGTACTTC.

This chain links TRBV18 with TRBJ2-7, with no clear D. This CDR3 has 14 residues. The V gene's germline CDR1 is KGHSH and CDR2 LQKENI. V was cut by 0 bases and J by 2 bases, with 8 bases left in between. The CDR3 region is CASSPPVLTYEQYF. CDR3 coding DNA: TGTGCCAGCTCACCACCGGTATTGACCTACGAGCAGTACTTC.

V gene TRBV15 combines with J gene TRBJ2-5; TRBD2 agrees at 7 bases. The CDR3 covers 16 residues. Germline V gene data show CDR1 as LNHNV and CDR2 as YYDKDF (reference sequence). The V segment lost 1 base and the J segment 5 bases; nucleotides outside the gene matches: 10. CDR3 amino acids: CATSRAQAGLEETQYF. CDR3 bases: TGTGCCACCAGCAGAGCACAAGCGGGGCTGGAGGAGACCCAGTACTTC.

The chain employs TRBV9 and TRBJ2-1; 7 nucleotides align to TRBD2. This CDR3 spans 15 amino acids. Germline-derived CDR1 and CDR2 are SGDLS and YYNGEE. The trim removed 1 base at V and 7 bases at J, leaving 8 bases unmatched. CDR3 nucleotides: TGTGCCAGCAGCGTATCCACGGGAGGAGCAAATGAGCAGTTCTTC. It specifies CASSVSTGGANEQFF.

The chain links TRBV6-6 to TRBJ1-2; D call uncertain. CDR1 MNHNY and CDR2 SVGAGI come from the germline V gene (reference sequence). V was pared by 2 bases and J by 4 bases, with 11 bases between. The CDR3 has 14 amino acids. In nucleotides, the CDR3 is TGTGCCAGCAGTTACCTTGATACTCTCTATGGCTACACCTTC. Amino acid sequence: CASSYLDTLYGYTF.

This chain links TRBV7-8 with TRBJ2-3; D possibly corresponds to TRBD1 (6 bases). CDR1 is SGHVS and CDR2 is FQNEAQ in the germline V gene. V was cut by 4 bases and J by 5 bases, with 16 bases left in between. The CDR3 totals 15 residues. DNA for the CDR3: TGTGCCAGCAGCTACCGGGACATACGAATAGATACGCAGTATTTT. Its translation: CASSYRDIRIDTQYF. Variable domain in full (rest from reference TRBV7-8 and TRBJ2-3): GAGVSQSPRYKVAKRGQDVALRCDPISGHVSLFWYQQALGQGPEFLTYFQNEAQLDKSGLPSDRFFAERPEGSVSTLKIQRTQQEDSAVYLCASSYRDIRIDTQYFGPGTRLTVL.

V usage is TRBV27 and J usage is TRBJ2-2, with TRBD2 matching 13 bases. V was clipped by 5 bases and J by 3 bases; unmatched bases: 9. This CDR3 is 18 amino acids long. Germline-derived CDR1 and CDR2 are MNHEY and SMNVEV (reference sequence). CDR3 in DNA: TGTGCCAGCAGTCCGACTCGACTAGCGGGGGGCTACACCGGGGAGCTGTTTTTT. Amino acid sequence: CASSPTRLAGGYTGELFF.

The chain couples TRBV28 to TRBJ1-1; tentative D call: TRBD1 (6 bases). There are 16 residues in the CDR3. Trimming cost V 5 bases and J 1 base, with 17 bases left between them. Germline values: CDR1 MDHEN, CDR2 SYDVKM. CDR3 in amino acids: CASSPLLRGKNTEAFF. The CDR3 DNA sequence: TGTGCCAGCAGTCCTCTTCTAAGGGGGAAGAACACTGAAGCTTTCTTT.

V and J are TRBV5-5 and TRBJ2-5; TRBD2 might be the D (6 bases). Trimming shortened V by 2 bases and J by 2 bases, and 13 bases separated the two germline ends. Germline CDR1 and CDR2: SGHKS and YYEKEE (reference sequence). The CDR3 covers 15 residues. DNA of the CDR3: TGTGCCAGCAGCTTAGGTGGGAGGAGGCAAGAGACCCAGTACTTC. Translated, it gives CASSLGGRRQETQYF.

The gene calls are TRBV7-9 and TRBJ2-2; D not certain. V lost 2 bases and J lost 0, with 7 bases in between. The CDR3 is 15 amino acids. The V gene's germline CDR1 is SEHNR and CDR2 FQNEAQ (reference sequence). The CDR3 here is CASSLTEANTGELFF. CDR3 DNA: TGTGCCAGCAGCTTAACGGAAGCGAACACCGGGGAGCTGTTTTTT.

The rearrangement links TRBV28 to TRBJ1-5; the match to TRBD1 covers 7 bases. V was clipped by 5 bases and J by 6 bases; unmatched bases: 19. Germline CDR1 and CDR2: MDHEN and SYDVKM. This CDR3 has 18 residues. The CDR3 DNA is TGTGCCAGCAGTATCGAATTTCCTACCGACAGGGCTGGTCAGCCCCAGCATTTT. This sequence encodes CASSIEFPTDRAGQPQHF. Full variable domain (missing parts from reference TRBV28 and TRBJ1-5): DVKVTQSSRYLVKRTGEKVFLECVQDMDHENMFWYRQDPGLGLRLIYFSYDVKMKEKGDIPEGYSVSREKKERFSLILESASTNQTSMYLCASSIEFPTDRAGQPQHFGDGTRLSIL.